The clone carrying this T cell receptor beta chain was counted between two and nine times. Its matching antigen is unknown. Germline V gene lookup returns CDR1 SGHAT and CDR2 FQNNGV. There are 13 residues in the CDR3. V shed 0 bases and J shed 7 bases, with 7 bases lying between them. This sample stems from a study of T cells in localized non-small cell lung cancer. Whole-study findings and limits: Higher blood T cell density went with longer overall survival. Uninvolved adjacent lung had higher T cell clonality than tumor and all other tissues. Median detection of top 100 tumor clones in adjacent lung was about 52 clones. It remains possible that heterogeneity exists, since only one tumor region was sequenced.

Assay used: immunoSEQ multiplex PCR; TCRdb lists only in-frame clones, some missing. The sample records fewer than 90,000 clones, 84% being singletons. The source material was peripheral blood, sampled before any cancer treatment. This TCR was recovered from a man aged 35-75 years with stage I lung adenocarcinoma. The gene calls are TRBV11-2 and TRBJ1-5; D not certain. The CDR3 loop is CASSLDQVQPQHF. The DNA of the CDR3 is TGTGCCAGCAGCTTAGATCAAGTCCAGCCCCAGCATTTT.